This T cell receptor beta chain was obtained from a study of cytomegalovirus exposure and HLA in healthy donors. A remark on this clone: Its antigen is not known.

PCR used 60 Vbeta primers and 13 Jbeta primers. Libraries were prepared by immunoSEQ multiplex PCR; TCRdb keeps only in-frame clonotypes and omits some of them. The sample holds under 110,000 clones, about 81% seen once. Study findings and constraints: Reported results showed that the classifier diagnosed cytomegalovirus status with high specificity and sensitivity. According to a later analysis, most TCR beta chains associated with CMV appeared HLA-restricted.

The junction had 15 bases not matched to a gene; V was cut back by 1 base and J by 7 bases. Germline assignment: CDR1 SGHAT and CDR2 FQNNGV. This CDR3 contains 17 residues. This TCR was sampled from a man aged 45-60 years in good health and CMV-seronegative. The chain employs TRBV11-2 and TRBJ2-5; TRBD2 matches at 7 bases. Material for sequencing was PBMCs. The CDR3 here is CASSLVSAGEPPRTQYF. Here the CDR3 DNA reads TGTGCCAGCAGCTTAGTGTCGGCGGGAGAACCACCCAGGACCCAGTACTTC.